This is a list of T cell receptor beta chains from one sample in a study of T cells after posttransplantation cyclophosphamide. The assay was immunoSEQ multiplex PCR, and TCRdb's table has in-frame clones only and misses some. The repertoire has some 43,000 clones, none seen only once; the ten largest take over 2%. Sequences were obtained from PBMCs. Source of these receptors: a middle-aged man in good health, CMV-negative, and a related stem cell transplant donor. Both conserved end residues are trimmed from each CDR3.

j_call	v_call	cdr3_aa
TRBJ2-1	TRBV27	ASSSTGRGSYNEQF
TRBJ2-7	TRBV10-3	AISPPQALYEQY
TRBJ1-2	TRBV7-9	ASRGTGPLTLYGYT
TRBJ1-1	TRBV7-2	ASSPTGHTNTEAF
TRBJ2-5	TRBV19	ASSASGQFQETQY
TRBJ2-1	TRBV6-1	ASSPLAGGLNEQF
TRBJ2-5	TRBV28	ASSPGGPMETQY
TRBJ1-4	TRBV28	ASTTEEYNEKLF
TRBJ2-1	TRBV4-2	ASSHPPRGAYNEQF
TRBJ2-7	TRBV7-9	ASSFPSGRTYEQY
TRBJ2-5	TRBV5-1	ASSSGLPGETQY
TRBJ1-4	TRBV12-5	ASGLVAGAPGGNEKLF
TRBJ2-5	TRBV28	ASSHFQRLAEEETQY
TRBJ1-1	TRBV11-2	ASSLDADWNTEAF
TRBJ2-7	TRBV6-1	ASRGTTYEQY
TRBJ2-7	TRBV7-9	ASSLGTLNSEQY
TRBJ1-1	TRBV11-2	ASSREGAMEAF
TRBJ2-7	TRBV29-1	SVEGLADSFSSYEQY
TRBJ2-2	TRBV5-5	ASSLNSGQPGELF
TRBJ2-2	TRBV4-1	ASSQESSGRPNTGELF
TRBJ2-5	TRBV10-3	AISIGEEAGGPQETQY
TRBJ1-1	TRBV6-1	ASSEGGLQAF
TRBJ2-5	TRBV28	ASSFIAERRNQETQY
TRBJ1-4	TRBV7-2	ASSPRGQTNEKLF
TRBJ2-1	TRBV10-3	AISGDSGYNEQF
TRBJ2-7	TRBV7-7	ASSPGLADAYEQY
TRBJ2-3	TRBV5-1	ASSFSTSLTDTQY
TRBJ2-2	TRBV7-8	ASSLATRGYGELF
TRBJ1-1	TRBV6-1	ASSEVTGGWAF
TRBJ1-4	TRBV6-6	ASSQGLGNEKLF
TRBJ1-5	TRBV30	AWSLNSNQPQH
TRBJ1-2	TRBV25-1	ASSLGTGRLNYGYT
TRBJ2-3	TRBV4-3	ASSPDSSTDTQY
TRBJ2-7	TRBV9	ASSVGQRSYEQY
TRBJ2-1	TRBV29-1	SVEGLASNEQF
.	TRBV7-2	ASSLGTAYEQY
.	TRBV30	AFDTETYEQY
TRBJ1-1	TRBV6-5	ASSDRENTEAF
TRBJ2-1	TRBV4-1	ASTPRDRGPGEQF
TRBJ2-7	TRBV2	ASNLAGGGYEQY
TRBJ2-1	TRBV19	ASSISMLPRAGVFHNEQF
TRBJ1-2	TRBV29-1	SVDRNGYT
TRBJ1-2	TRBV5-1	ASSLDLPYGYT
TRBJ2-1	TRBV11-2	ASSFDLAGGRKQF
TRBJ1-1	TRBV6-5	ASRSSLGPEAF
TRBJ2-3	TRBV27	ASSLAGGLDTQY
TRBJ2-3	TRBV27	ASSPTRGGGDTQY
TRBJ2-1	TRBV20-1	SARYYNEQF
TRBJ2-7	TRBV19	ASSMGLAGGSYEQY
TRBJ2-2	TRBV28	ASSDYYGQRSNTGELF
TRBJ2-4	TRBV5-1	ASSPVAQNIQY
TRBJ1-4	TRBV14	ASSQSVNPNEKLF
TRBJ2-1	TRBV19	ASSETSGINEQF
.	TRBV7-2	ASSLDLAGVSEQY
TRBJ2-7	TRBV4-3	ASSQATGKYEQY
TRBJ1-2	TRBV7-9	ASGGGPYGYT